These 25 T cell receptor beta chains were all obtained from the same sample, sequenced in a study of shared clonotypes between healthy human individuals. Positively selected for CCR7, the CD45RO-negative cells used as naive CD8 cells excluded terminally differentiated effector memory CD45RA+ cells. Using immunoSEQ multiplex PCR, the repertoire was profiled, and TCRdb retains in-frame clones only, with some absent. Seen here are around 2,000,000 clones, approximately 94% observed once, and the top ten hold around 1.7%. The specimen was naive CD8+ T cells from PBMCs. These TCRs come from a man aged 18 to 29 in good health. Some clones in this sample may be carry-over from other donors' samples.

The V and J genes are TRBV27 and TRBJ2-7, with D unclear. This CDR3 has 13 amino acids. CDR1 and CDR2 from the germline V gene are MNHEY and SMNVEV (reference sequence). V lost 2 bases, J lost 5 bases, and 10 bases lay in between. This CDR3 reads CASSLPPLHEQYF. The CDR3 DNA reads as TGTGCCAGCAGTTTACCCCCCCTCCACGAGCAGTACTTC.

V and J are TRBV4-2 and TRBJ1-1; a weak D match, TRBD1 (6 bases). Germline values: CDR1 LGHNA, CDR2 YNFKEQ. This CDR3 is built from 15 residues. Trimming left V 0 bases short and J 1 base short, with 9 bases between. The CDR3 loop reads CASSQEGGGNTEAFF. CDR3 nucleotides: TGTGCCAGCAGCCAAGAAGGAGGGGGGAACACTGAAGCTTTCTTT.

This rearrangement joins TRBV4-1 to TRBJ2-2, with D maybe TRBD2 (5 bases). There are 16 residues in the CDR3. Germline V lookup: CDR1 MGHRA, CDR2 YSYEKL. The ends were cut back, 1 base at V and 3 bases at J, with 12 bases in the middle. The chain's CDR3 is CASSQVLAHDTGELFF. The CDR3 DNA reads TGCGCCAGCAGCCAAGTATTAGCGCACGACACCGGGGAGCTGTTTTTT.

The V gene is TRBV7-8, the J gene TRBJ2-3, with TRBD2 matching over 8 bases. The germline V gene has CDR1 SGHVS and CDR2 FQNEAQ. The V segment lost 5 bases and the J segment 0 bases; nucleotides outside the gene matches: 4. This CDR3 contains 15 residues. CDR3 sequence: CASSPTSGSTDTQYF. CDR3 nucleotide sequence: TGTGCCAGCAGCCCCACTAGCGGCAGCACAGATACGCAGTATTTT. Full variable domain (missing parts from reference TRBV7-8 and TRBJ2-3): GAGVSQSPRYKVAKRGQDVALRCDPISGHVSLFWYQQALGQGPEFLTYFQNEAQLDKSGLPSDRFFAERPEGSVSTLKIQRTQQEDSAVYLCASSPTSGSTDTQYFGPGTRLTVL.

This chain joins TRBV2 and TRBJ2-7, with D perhaps matching TRBD2 (6 bases). Germline CDR1 reads SNHLY; CDR2 reads FYNNEI. V shed 5 bases and J shed 0 bases, with 14 bases lying between them. The CDR3 extends over 15 amino acids. The CDR3 spells CASSPWRATSYEQYF. CDR3 nucleotides: TGTGCCAGCAGTCCGTGGAGGGCCACCTCCTACGAGCAGTACTTC.

The rearrangement joins TRBV10-3 to TRBJ2-5; 9 nucleotides align to TRBD1. Trimming took 3 bases from V and 7 from J; bases not matched to a gene: 9. Germline CDR1 ENHRY, CDR2 SYGVKD. The CDR3 is 15 residues long. The DNA for the CDR3 is TGTGCCATCAGTGATAGGGACAGGGCCGGGGGGACCCAGTACTTC. Translation gives CAISDRDRAGGTQYF.

The J gene is TRBJ2-1, the V gene TRBV28, with TRBD2 matching over 8 bases. Germline V gene lookup returns CDR1 MDHEN and CDR2 SYDVKM. The ends lost 4 bases at V and 3 bases at J; junction bases unmatched: 8. This CDR3 spans 16 amino acids. The CDR3 loop reads CASSWDVREGYNEQFF. The CDR3 DNA sequence: TGTGCCAGCAGTTGGGATGTTCGGGAGGGCTACAATGAGCAGTTCTTC.

The CDR3, as DNA: TGTGCCAGCAGTTTACCCAGGGACAGTGAATCCTACAATGAGCAGTTCTTC. Translating gives CASSLPRDSESYNEQFF. The chain uses TRBV28 and TRBJ2-1, with 7 positions matching TRBD1. Germline V gene data show CDR1 as MDHEN and CDR2 as SYDVKM. The CDR3 runs 17 residues. V trimming: 2 bases; J trimming: 1 base; junction bases outside the gene matches: 8.

This rearrangement joins TRBV4-2 to TRBJ2-3; perhaps TRBD1 as D (5 bases). The CDR3 extends over 15 amino acids. Germline V gene sequence: CDR1 LGHNA, CDR2 YNFKEQ. V lost 1 base to trimming and J lost 2 bases, with 10 bases between them. CDR3 region: CASSQVGEITDTQYF. Here the CDR3 DNA reads TGTGCCAGCAGCCAAGTAGGGGAAATCACAGATACGCAGTATTTT.

The rearrangement uses TRBV7-8 and TRBJ2-1; D perhaps matches TRBD1 (6 bases). The length of the CDR3 is 15 residues. V shed 6 bases and J shed 8 bases, with 20 bases lying between them. Germline loops: CDR1 SGHVS, CDR2 FQNEAQ. CDR3 loop: CASRSRDNQDYEQFF. The DNA of the CDR3 is TGTGCCAGCAGATCCCGGGACAACCAAGACTATGAGCAGTTCTTC.

This chain links TRBV2 with TRBJ2-7; TRBD1 might be the D (6 bases). Germline V gives CDR1 SNHLY, CDR2 FYNNEI. V gave up 8 bases and J gave up 6 bases, with 20 bases separating them. The length of the CDR3 is 14 residues. The CDR3 is CASQRGVGGSEQYF. The CDR3 nucleotides read TGTGCCAGCCAACGTGGGGTTGGGGGCTCCGAGCAGTACTTC. Full variable domain (outside the CDR3, taken from reference TRBV2 and TRBJ2-7): EPEVTQTPSHQVTQMGQEVILRCVPISNHLYFYWYRQILGQKVEFLVSFYNNEISEKSEIFDDQFSVERPDGSNFTLKIRSTKLEDSAMYFCASQRGVGGSEQYFGPGTRLTVT.

This chain connects TRBV6-1 to TRBJ1-1; possible D gene TRBD1, 5 bases. The CDR3 has 14 amino acids. Trimming pared 6 bases from V and 5 bases from J, leaving 16 bases between. Germline values: CDR1 MNHNS, CDR2 SASEGT. The CDR3 nucleotides are TGTGCCAGCAGCGGACATGGGGGATGGACTGAAGCTTTCTTT. It codes for CASSGHGGWTEAFF.

The gene calls are TRBV7-9 and TRBJ2-3; TRBD1 is a possible D gene (6 bases). Trimming removed 6 bases at V and 4 bases at J, with 14 bases between. The CDR3 runs 14 residues. Germline V gene lookup returns CDR1 SEHNR and CDR2 FQNEAQ (reference sequence). CDR3 loop: CASRGQSGADTQYF. DNA for the CDR3: TGTGCCAGCAGAGGACAGAGTGGAGCAGATACGCAGTATTTT.

V and J are TRBV7-9 and TRBJ2-7, with TRBD1 as a possible D gene (6 bases). Trimming cost V 1 base and J 6 bases, with 13 bases left between them. Germline-derived CDR1 and CDR2 are SEHNR and FQNEAQ (reference sequence). This CDR3 has 14 residues. The DNA of the CDR3 is TGTGCCAGCAGCTTAGATCGGACAGCCTGCGAGCAGTACTTC. This codes for CASSLDRTACEQYF.

A single count supports this clone. The chain carries TRBV19 and TRBJ2-7; D uncertain. The CDR3 runs 14 residues. CDR1 is LNHDA and CDR2 is SQIVND in the germline V gene (reference sequence). V was shortened by 2 bases and J by 7 bases, with 15 bases between the two germline ends. CDR3 in amino acids: CASSITAPNGEQYF. CDR3 DNA: TGTGCCAGTAGTATAACTGCTCCCAACGGGGAGCAGTACTTC.

Comments on this clone: Other DNA sequences in the same sample also yield this CDR3. The V gene is TRBV9, the J gene TRBJ2-2, with 11 bases identical to TRBD1. Germline CDR1 is SGDLS and CDR2 is YYNGEE. The CDR3 totals 16 residues. The junction had 5 bases not matched to a gene; V was cut back by 3 bases and J by 4 bases. CDR3 bases: TGTGCCAGCAGCGCCACCGGGACAGGGGGCACCGGGGAGCTGTTTTTT. Protein: CASSATGTGGTGELFF. Supplemented by reference TRBV9 and TRBJ2-2, the full variable domain reads DSGVTQTPKHLITATGQRVTLRCSPRSGDLSVYWYQQSLDQGLQFLIQYYNGEERAKGNILERFSAQQFPDLHSELNLSSLELGDSALYFCASSATGTGGTGELFFGEGSRLTVL.

The rearrangement joins TRBV7-9 to TRBJ2-1; a possible D gene is TRBD2 (5 bases). Germline V lookup: CDR1 SEHNR, CDR2 FQNEAQ (reference sequence). Trimming removed 5 bases from V and 2 bases from J, with 16 bases in between. The CDR3 has 16 amino acids. The CDR3 loop reads CASSPRDSSAYNEQFF. DNA of the CDR3: TGTGCCAGCAGCCCCCGGGATAGCTCGGCCTACAATGAGCAGTTCTTC.

This chain uses TRBV18 with TRBJ1-5; 8 nucleotides match TRBD1. The V segment lost 2 bases and the J segment 5 bases; nucleotides outside the gene matches: 17. Germline V gene sequence: CDR1 KGHSH, CDR2 LQKENI. CDR3 size: 19 residues. The CDR3 sequence is CASSPDQQGVLPPHQPQHF. CDR3 nucleotides: TGTGCCAGCTCACCAGATCAACAGGGGGTTTTGCCGCCTCATCAGCCCCAGCATTTT.

This sequence joins TRBV27 and TRBJ1-1; a weak D match, TRBD1 (5 bases). This CDR3 has 15 residues. CDR1 and CDR2 from the germline V gene are MNHEY and SMNVEV (reference sequence). V was cut by 5 bases and J by 1 base, with 14 bases left in between. The CDR3 spells CASSPRSGGNTEAFF. As DNA, the CDR3 is TGTGCCAGCAGTCCCCGGTCGGGGGGGAACACTGAAGCTTTCTTT.

The chain has TRBV7-9 and TRBJ1-4; D unresolved. The length of the CDR3 is 17 residues. Germline lookup yields CDR1 SEHNR and CDR2 FQNEAQ (reference sequence). V was trimmed by 0 bases and J by 0 bases, leaving 11 bases between them. In DNA, the CDR3 is TGTGCCAGCAGCTTAGCGGTCCGGGAAGCAACTAATGAAAAACTGTTTTTT. Translated: CASSLAVREATNEKLFF. Based on the CDR3 plus reference TRBV7-9 and TRBJ1-4, the full variable domain is DTGVSQNPRHKITKRGQNVTFRCDPISEHNRLYWYRQTLGQGPEFLTYFQNEAQLEKSRLLSDRFSAERPKGSFSTLEIQRTEQGDSAMYLCASSLAVREATNEKLFFGSGTQLSVL.

Regarding this clone: The sample contains more than one DNA sequence encoding this CDR3. The J gene is TRBJ1-5, the V gene TRBV7-9, with D unclear. Germline V gives CDR1 SEHNR, CDR2 FQNEAQ (reference sequence). CDR3 length: 14 amino acids. V was shortened by 4 bases and J by 0 bases, with 7 bases between the two germline ends. CDR3 nucleotide sequence: TGTGCCAGCAGCTCTACGGGTAGCAATCAGCCCCAGCATTTT. Its translation is CASSSTGSNQPQHF.

The chain uses TRBV4-1 and TRBJ1-4, with a tentative D call TRBD1 (6 bases). The CDR3 length is 15 residues. The V end lost 2 bases, the J end lost 6 bases, and 13 bases lay between the germline ends. CDR1 is MGHRA and CDR2 is YSYEKL in the germline V gene. As DNA, the CDR3 is TGCGCCAGCAGCCAAAGGGACACCATAGATGAAAAACTGTTTTTT. Its translation: CASSQRDTIDEKLFF.

There are a few counts of this clone. The chain is built from TRBV28 and TRBJ1-5; D not certain. V gave up 11 bases and J gave up 14 bases, with 22 bases separating them. This CDR3 spans 12 amino acids. Germline V gives CDR1 MDHEN, CDR2 SYDVKM. The CDR3 bases are TGTGCCTGCTCCACTGAGTTGAGCGCGGAGCATTTT. It codes for CACSTELSAEHF. The full variable domain, completed using reference TRBV28 and TRBJ1-5, is DVKVTQSSRYLVKRTGEKVFLECVQDMDHENMFWYRQDPGLGLRLIYFSYDVKMKEKGDIPEGYSVSREKKERFSLILESASTNQTSMYLCACSTELSAEHFGDGTRLSIL.

V is TRBV2 and J is TRBJ1-5; D not certain. This CDR3 contains 13 residues. V was trimmed by 3 bases and J by 6 bases, leaving 9 bases between them. Germline V gene lookup returns CDR1 SNHLY and CDR2 FYNNEI. DNA for the CDR3: TGTGCCAGCAGTGATATACAACTTCAGCCCCAGCATTTT. As protein: CASSDIQLQPQHF.

V gene TRBV7-9 combines with J gene TRBJ2-3; unclear D gene. Trimming took 1 base from V and 6 from J, leaving 8 bases between them. CDR1 and CDR2 (germline): SEHNR, FQNEAQ (reference sequence). The CDR3 is 13 residues long. The CDR3 DNA sequence: TGTGCCAGCAGCTTAGAGGAGCCGGATACGCAGTATTTT. Protein product: CASSLEEPDTQYF.